The next 19 T cell receptor beta chains were all read from a single sample in a study of CD8 T cells in Susac syndrome. RNA, at about 0.45 to 1 ug, was reverse transcribed with random hexamers. TCRdb used MiXCR to reprocess the immunoSEQ multiplex PCR reads, holding one entry per CDR3 protein. The repertoire holds hundreds of thousands of distinct CDR3 sequences, roughly 94% seen once, with around 0.076% in the top ten. The source material was CD4+ T cells from PBMCs. The receptors stem from a human donor with multiple sclerosis.

The chain recombines TRBV11-2 with TRBJ2-1; D is perhaps TRBD1 (6 bases). Between the trimmed V and J ends, which lost 5 bases and 6 bases, there was a span of 11 bases. The CDR3 extends over 13 amino acids. CDR1 is SGHAT, CDR2 FQNNGV, per germline. The CDR3 here is CASSHGTPNEQFF. CDR3 bases: TGTGCCAGCAGCCACGGGACACCCAATGAGCAGTTCTTC.

CDR3 DNA sequence: TGTGCCACCAGCAGAGATCGACGGGGAATGAGGAATTCACCCCTCCACTTT. Amino acid sequence: CATSRDRRGMRNSPLHF. The rearrangement uses TRBV15 and TRBJ1-6; D call uncertain. CDR1 and CDR2 from the germline V gene are LNHNV and YYDKDF (reference sequence). The CDR3 loop spans 17 amino acids. The V end was cut by 0 bases, the J end by 7 bases, with 16 bases between.

V and J are TRBV6-6 and TRBJ1-4; D call uncertain. The CDR3 has 14 residues. Per the germline V gene, CDR1 is MNHNY and CDR2 is SVGAGI (reference sequence). Trimming took 8 bases from V and 8 from J, leaving 18 bases between them. The CDR3 is CASAVRLLREKLFF. CDR3 DNA sequence: TGTGCCAGCGCCGTGAGGCTCTTGCGGGAAAAACTGTTTTTT.

The V call is TRBV15, the J call TRBJ2-6; no reliable D call. The CDR3 covers 14 residues. Germline values: CDR1 LNHNV, CDR2 YYDKDF (reference sequence). Trimming shortened V by 3 bases and J by 0 bases, and 3 bases separated the two germline ends. The chain's CDR3 is CATSSFSGANVLTF. CDR3 in DNA: TGTGCCACCAGCAGCTTCTCTGGGGCCAACGTCCTGACTTTC.

A single count supports this clonotype. The CDR3 sequence: CSVGPMAGYGYTF. The CDR3 coding sequence is TGCAGCGTTGGTCCCATGGCAGGGTATGGCTACACCTTC. V gene TRBV29-1 combines with J gene TRBJ1-2; weak D call: TRBD1 (5 bases). The CDR3 runs 13 residues. Trimming shortened V by 4 bases and J by 5 bases, and 14 bases separated the two germline ends. Germline CDR1 reads SQVTM; CDR2 reads ANQGSEA.

The chain couples TRBV6-1 to TRBJ2-1; D gene unclear. The CDR3 is 14 amino acids. Trimming shortened V by 4 bases and J by 3 bases, and 10 bases separated the two germline ends. Looked up from germline, CDR1 is MNHNS and CDR2 is SASEGT. The CDR3 loop is CASSALPGYNEQFF. CDR3 in DNA: TGTGCCAGCAGTGCCCTCCCCGGCTACAATGAGCAGTTCTTC.

V gene TRBV7-9 combines with J gene TRBJ2-6; D may be TRBD1 or TRBD2 (5 bases each). Trimming took 5 bases from V and 0 from J, leaving 14 bases between them. The length of the CDR3 is 17 residues. Germline V CDR1 and CDR2: SEHNR, FQNEAQ (reference sequence). CDR3 nucleotides: TGTGCCAGCAGCCTCCGTTGGGGGAGCTCTGGGGCCAACGTCCTGACTTTC. This encodes CASSLRWGSSGANVLTF.

This clonotype came up a few times. The V gene is TRBV11-1, the J gene TRBJ2-1; D might be TRBD2 (7 bases). Germline V gene data show CDR1 as SGHAT and CDR2 as FQDESV (reference sequence). The germline V and J ends were trimmed by 6 bases and 5 bases, with 14 bases remaining between them. This CDR3 region has 14 residues. The CDR3 DNA reads TGTGCCAGCAGTGCGGGGGCCGCAAACAATGAGCAGTTCTTC. Residues: CASSAGAANNEQFF. The full variable domain, its missing parts supplied by reference TRBV11-1 and TRBJ2-1, is EAEVAQSPRYKITEKSQAVAFWCDPISGHATLYWYRQILGQGPELLVQFQDESVVDDSQLPKDRFSAERLKGVDSTLKIQPAELGDSAMYLCASSAGAANNEQFFGPGTRLTVL.

The chain has TRBV30 and TRBJ2-1; 7 nucleotides align to TRBD2. V lost 1 base to trimming and J lost 8 bases; unmatched junction nucleotides: 2. Germline V CDR1 and CDR2: GTSNPN, SVGIG (reference sequence). This CDR3 comprises 12 residues. As DNA, the CDR3 is TGTGCCTGGAGTGCGGGAGGTCATGAGCAGTTCTTC. Encoded protein: CAWSAGGHEQFF.

The chain has TRBV27 and TRBJ2-7; a weak D match, TRBD2 (5 bases). Trimming removed 5 bases at V and 7 bases at J, with 15 bases between. This CDR3 is built from 13 residues. In germline, CDR1 is MNHEY, CDR2 SMNVEV (reference sequence). CDR3 sequence reads: CASSNGRGLEQYF. The CDR3 nucleotides are TGTGCCAGCAGTAACGGACGGGGTCTGGAGCAGTACTTC.

The chain is built from TRBV9 and TRBJ1-5, with D maybe TRBD1 (5 bases). From germline, CDR1 is SGDLS and CDR2 YYNGEE. Trimming pared 5 bases from V and 2 bases from J, leaving 14 bases between. The CDR3 has 15 amino acids. CDR3 sequence: CASSWGLEGNQPQHF. The CDR3 bases are TGTGCCAGCAGTTGGGGCCTAGAGGGCAATCAGCCCCAGCATTTT.

The chain recombines TRBV5-1 with TRBJ1-1, with 7 bases that match TRBD1. The CDR3 runs 12 residues. Trimming at V came to 3 bases and at J to 8 bases, leaving 4 bases not matched to a gene. The V gene's germline CDR1 is SGHRS and CDR2 YFSETQ. DNA of the CDR3: TGCGCCAGCAGCTGGGGGGACAGCGAAGCTTTCTTT. Its protein product is CASSWGDSEAFF.

The chain couples TRBV29-1 to TRBJ2-1; D is ambiguous. The CDR3 consists of 10 residues. V dropped 7 bases and J dropped 9 bases, with 10 bases sitting between them. CDR1 is SQVTM and CDR2 is ANQGSEA in the germline V gene. CDR3 DNA sequence: TGCAGCGCTTCCACGGGTGAGCAGTTCTTC. Translating gives CSASTGEQFF.

The CDR3 protein is CASSGGLTSYEQYF. The CDR3, as DNA: TGTGCCAGCTCTGGGGGACTGACTTCCTACGAGCAGTACTTC. V and J are TRBV11-2 and TRBJ2-7, with D perhaps matching TRBD2 (6 bases). V shed 8 bases and J shed 1 base, with 15 bases lying between them. The CDR3 covers 14 residues. From germline, CDR1 is SGHAT and CDR2 FQNNGV. Using reference TRBV11-2 and TRBJ2-7 for the parts outside the CDR3, the full variable domain is EAGVAQSPRYKIIEKRQSVAFWCNPISGHATLYWYQQILGQGPKLLIQFQNNGVVDDSQLPKDRFSAERLKGVDSTLKIQPAKLEDSAVYLCASSGGLTSYEQYFGPGTRLTVT.

This clonotype was detected once. The chain recombines TRBV27 with TRBJ2-6, with no clear D. Germline assignment: CDR1 MNHEY and CDR2 SMNVEV (reference sequence). The CDR3 covers 13 residues. Trimming shortened V by 6 bases and J by 3 bases, and 6 bases separated the two germline ends. Written as DNA, the CDR3 is TGTGCCAGCAGCCCAAATGGGGCCAACGTCCTGACTTTC. The encoded protein is CASSPNGANVLTF.

V is TRBV9 and J is TRBJ2-1, with TRBD1 matching 9 bases. The CDR3 runs 15 residues. Germline CDR1 SGDLS, CDR2 YYNGEE. V gave up 4 bases and J gave up 2 bases; unmatched junction bases: 4. Written as DNA, the CDR3 is TGTGCCAGCAGCCTGGGACAGGGTACCTACAATGAGCAGTTCTTC. This sequence encodes CASSLGQGTYNEQFF.

This chain uses TRBV5-4 with TRBJ1-2; 10 bases are shared with TRBD1. The V and J ends lost 3 bases and 7 bases, in that order; junction bases with no gene match: 9. The CDR3 is made up of 15 amino acids. CDR1 and CDR2 from the germline V gene are SGHNT and YYREEE (reference sequence). CDR3 nucleotides: TGTGCCAGCAGCTCGCTGACAGGGGGCGCGGGTGGCTACACCTTC. It encodes CASSSLTGGAGGYTF.

This chain connects TRBV18 to TRBJ1-5, with D unclear. Germline values: CDR1 KGHSH, CDR2 LQKENI. Trimming took 2 bases from V and 0 from J, leaving 5 bases between them. CDR3 length: 14 residues. This CDR3 reads CASSPNYSNQPQHF. CDR3 nucleotides: TGTGCCAGCTCACCAAACTATAGCAATCAGCCCCAGCATTTT.

The chain joins TRBV2 to TRBJ2-3, with TRBD1 identical over 9 bases. The CDR3 covers 15 residues. V lost 2 bases, J lost 5 bases, and 5 bases stayed unmatched. The V gene's germline CDR1 is SNHLY and CDR2 FYNNEI. CDR3 in amino acids: CASSESPDRGDTQYF. The DNA of the CDR3 is TGTGCCAGCAGTGAATCCCCGGACAGGGGAGATACGCAGTATTTT.